These 15 T cell receptor beta chains originate from one sample sequenced in a study of blood T cell repertoires in COVID-19 (dated by TCRdb to about 2020). Receptors were amplified or captured by the immunoSEQ multiplex PCR assay. TCRdb took this table from immuneACCESS and kept in-frame rearrangements with V and J called. Such tables lack part of the clones; where checked against another copy, unresolved V genes explain under half of the gap, and the rest is unexplained. This sample lists approximately 300,000 clones; 85% to 90% were detected once. Of the sample, roughly 1.9% falls within the top ten clones. Sequenced sample: peripheral blood. These receptors were collected from a woman aged 25 to 39 with COVID-19, enrolled during active disease.

The V gene is TRBV2, the J gene TRBJ1-2; D is unclear. The CDR3 is 13 amino acids. The V and J ends lost 1 base and 5 bases respectively, with 8 bases between them. The germline gives CDR1 SNHLY, CDR2 FYNNEI. CDR3 in DNA: TGTGCCAGCAGTGAAGTCGCAGGTTATGGCTACACCTTC. This codes for CASSEVAGYGYTF. Full variable domain (outside the CDR3, taken from reference TRBV2 and TRBJ1-2): EPEVTQTPSHQVTQMGQEVILRCVPISNHLYFYWYRQILGQKVEFLVSFYNNEISEKSEIFDDQFSVERPDGSNFTLKIRSTKLEDSAMYFCASSEVAGYGYTFGSGTRLTVV.

The table lists this clone with a count of one. The chain is built from TRBV27 and TRBJ1-1; the D gene is possibly TRBD1 (6 bases). Germline CDR1 is MNHEY and CDR2 is SMNVEV (reference sequence). CDR3 size: 13 residues. V lost 8 bases to trimming and J lost 5 bases, with 15 bases between them. This chain's CDR3 is CASSGRGYTEAFF. As DNA, the CDR3 is TGTGCCAGCTCAGGAAGGGGGTATACTGAAGCTTTCTTT.

V usage is TRBV7-9 and J usage is TRBJ1-1; no clear D gene. Trimming removed 5 bases from V and 4 bases from J, with 14 bases in between. Germline V gene lookup returns CDR1 SEHNR and CDR2 FQNEAQ (reference sequence). This CDR3 is built from 14 residues. The CDR3 is CASSQTLRGTEAFF. In DNA form, the CDR3 reads TGTGCCAGCAGCCAAACGCTACGGGGCACTGAAGCTTTCTTT.

The genes are TRBV6-5 and TRBJ1-4; D is unresolved. The CDR3 runs 13 residues. Germline V gene sequence: CDR1 MNHEY, CDR2 SVGAGI. The V end was cut by 8 bases, the J end by 7 bases, with 14 bases between. This chain's CDR3 is CASHNGGREKLFF. DNA of the CDR3: TGTGCCAGCCACAACGGAGGGCGTGAAAAACTGTTTTTT.

This clone has only one observation. The rearrangement uses TRBV5-1 and TRBJ2-1; TRBD1 matches 7 bases. This CDR3 region has 18 residues. Germline V gene sequence: CDR1 SGHRS, CDR2 YFSETQ. V gave up 5 bases and J gave up 6 bases; unmatched junction bases: 20. The CDR3, as DNA: TGCGCCAGCAGGGTGGGTGGACAGGAGCTAGCACCCACCAATGAGCAGTTCTTC. Amino acid sequence: CASRVGGQELAPTNEQFF.

This clone showed up just once. V and J are TRBV10-3 and TRBJ1-4, with TRBD1 matching over 7 bases. Per the germline V gene, CDR1 is ENHRY and CDR2 is SYGVKD. V was pared by 8 bases and J by 14 bases, with 11 bases of the junction left unmatched. The CDR3 runs 12 residues. The CDR3, as DNA: TGTGCCATCGGACAGGATGTGGATAGTCTGTTTTTT. Protein: CAIGQDVDSLFF.

This rearrangement joins TRBV5-1 to TRBJ1-4; 9 bases agree with TRBD1. J was trimmed by 2 bases and V by 4 bases; bases with no gene match: 3. The CDR3 sequence is 15 residues long. CDR1 and CDR2 (germline): SGHRS, YFSETQ. The CDR3 region is CASSVGQGTNEKLFF. CDR3 DNA sequence: TGCGCCAGCAGCGTGGGACAGGGCACTAATGAAAAACTGTTTTTT.

CDR3 nucleotides: TGCAGTGCTAGTCTCTTCTCTGGCGGGGGGGCCTTCGAGCAGTTCTTC. As protein: CSASLFSGGGAFEQFF. The rearrangement links TRBV20-1 to TRBJ2-1; the match to TRBD2 covers 9 bases. Germline CDR1 is DFQATT and CDR2 is SNEGSKA (reference sequence). V dropped 3 bases and J dropped 10; count of bases not matched to a gene: 16. There are 16 residues in the CDR3.

The chain carries TRBV20-1 and TRBJ1-1; 8 bases match TRBD1. V gave up 3 bases and J gave up 10 bases; unmatched junction bases: 4. The CDR3 sequence is 11 residues long. Germline CDR1 DFQATT, CDR2 SNEGSKA (reference sequence). For the CDR3, the DNA is TGCAGTGCTAGCCGGACAGGGCTAGCTTTCTTT. Its translation: CSASRTGLAFF.

This sequence joins TRBV5-6 and TRBJ2-3, with 12 bases matching TRBD1. CDR3 length equals 16 residues. CDR1 and CDR2 (germline): SGHDT, YYEEEE. V lost 4 bases to trimming and J lost 0 bases; unmatched junction nucleotides: 3. The CDR3 coding sequence is TGTGCCAGCAGCAGGGACAGGGGGCTAAGCACAGATACGCAGTATTTT. It translates to CASSRDRGLSTDTQYF.

The rearrangement links TRBV2 to TRBJ2-2; 8 bases match TRBD1. Germline V gene data show CDR1 as SNHLY and CDR2 as FYNNEI. Germline trimming cut 6 bases from V and 2 bases from J; bases unmatched to any gene: 14. The CDR3 spans 18 residues. CDR3 region: CASSASDQGAFNTGELFF. In DNA, the CDR3 is TGTGCCAGCAGCGCCTCCGACCAGGGGGCATTTAACACCGGGGAGCTGTTTTTT.

The CDR3 loop reads CASHQTGEAEAFF. In DNA, the CDR3 is TGTGCCAGCCACCAAACAGGGGAGGCTGAAGCTTTCTTT. V is TRBV2 and J is TRBJ1-1; 7 bases agree with TRBD1. Trimming cost V 8 bases and J 6 bases; bases outside gene matches: 9. CDR1 is SNHLY and CDR2 is FYNNEI in the germline V gene. The CDR3 is 13 amino acids.

With respect to this clone: In the same sample, other DNA sequences code for this CDR3. The chain uses TRBV10-3 and TRBJ1-1; TRBD1 matches at 7 bases. Germline CDR1 is ENHRY and CDR2 is SYGVKD. This CDR3 contains 14 residues. V lost 3 bases to trimming and J lost 1 base; unmatched junction nucleotides: 2. The CDR3 loop reads CAISERQGNTEAFF. The CDR3 nucleotides read TGTGCCATCAGTGAAAGACAGGGGAACACTGAAGCTTTCTTT.

The chain joins TRBV6-5 to TRBJ1-4, with 7 bases lining up with TRBD1. In germline, CDR1 is MNHEY, CDR2 SVGAGI. The junction had 7 bases not matched to a gene; V was cut back by 6 bases and J by 3 bases. This CDR3 spans 15 amino acids. CDR3 DNA: TGTGCCAGCAGGACAGGGTGGTCCGCTAATGAAAAACTGTTTTTT. As protein: CASRTGWSANEKLFF.

This clone was counted a few times. The chain links TRBV6-1 to TRBJ1-5; TRBD1 is a possible D gene (6 bases). Germline V gives CDR1 MNHNS, CDR2 SASEGT. The CDR3 is 15 amino acids. V shed 1 base and J shed 3 bases, with 10 bases lying between them. CDR3 bases: TGTGCCAGCAGTGAAGAAGGGGGTCCCAATCAGCCCCAGCATTTT. Its protein is CASSEEGGPNQPQHF.